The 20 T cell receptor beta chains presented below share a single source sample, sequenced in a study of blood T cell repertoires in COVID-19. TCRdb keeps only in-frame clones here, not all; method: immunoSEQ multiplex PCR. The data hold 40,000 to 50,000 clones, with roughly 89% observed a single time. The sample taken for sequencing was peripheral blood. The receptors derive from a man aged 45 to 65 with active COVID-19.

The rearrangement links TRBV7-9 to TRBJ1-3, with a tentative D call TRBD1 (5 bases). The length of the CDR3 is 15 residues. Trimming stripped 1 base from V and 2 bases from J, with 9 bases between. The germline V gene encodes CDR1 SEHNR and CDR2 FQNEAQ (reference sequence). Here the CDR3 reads CASSLGAGPGNTIYF. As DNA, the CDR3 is TGTGCCAGCAGCTTAGGGGCAGGGCCTGGAAACACCATATATTTT.

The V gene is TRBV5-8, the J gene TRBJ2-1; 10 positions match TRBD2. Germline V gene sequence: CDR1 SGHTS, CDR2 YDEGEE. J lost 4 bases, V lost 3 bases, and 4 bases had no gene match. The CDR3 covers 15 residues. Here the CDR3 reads CASSSGLAAYNEQFF. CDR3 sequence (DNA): TGTGCCAGCAGCTCTGGACTAGCGGCGTACAATGAGCAGTTCTTC.

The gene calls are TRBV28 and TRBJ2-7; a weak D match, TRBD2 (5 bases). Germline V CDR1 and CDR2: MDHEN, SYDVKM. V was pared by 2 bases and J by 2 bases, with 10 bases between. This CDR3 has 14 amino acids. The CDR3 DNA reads TGTGCCAGCAGTTTAGAGGACTTCCCCTACGAGCAGTACTTC. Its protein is CASSLEDFPYEQYF.

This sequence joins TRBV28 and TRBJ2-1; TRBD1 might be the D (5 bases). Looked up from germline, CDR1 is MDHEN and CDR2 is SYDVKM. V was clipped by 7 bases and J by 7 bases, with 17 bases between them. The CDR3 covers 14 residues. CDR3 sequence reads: CASIPVGLGNEQFF. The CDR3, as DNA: TGTGCCAGCATCCCAGTGGGGCTTGGAAATGAGCAGTTCTTC.

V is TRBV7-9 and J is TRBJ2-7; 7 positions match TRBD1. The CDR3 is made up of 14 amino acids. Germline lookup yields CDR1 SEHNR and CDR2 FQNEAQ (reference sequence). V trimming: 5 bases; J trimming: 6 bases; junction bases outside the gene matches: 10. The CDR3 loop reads CASSIPTGIAEQYF. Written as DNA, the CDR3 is TGTGCCAGCAGCATACCGACAGGGATAGCCGAGCAGTACTTC.

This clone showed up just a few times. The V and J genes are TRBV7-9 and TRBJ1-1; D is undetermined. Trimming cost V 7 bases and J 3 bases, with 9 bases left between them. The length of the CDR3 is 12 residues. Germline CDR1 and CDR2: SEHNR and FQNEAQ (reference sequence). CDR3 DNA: TGTGCCAGCACCTACTTGGACACTGAAGCTTTCTTT. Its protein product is CASTYLDTEAFF.

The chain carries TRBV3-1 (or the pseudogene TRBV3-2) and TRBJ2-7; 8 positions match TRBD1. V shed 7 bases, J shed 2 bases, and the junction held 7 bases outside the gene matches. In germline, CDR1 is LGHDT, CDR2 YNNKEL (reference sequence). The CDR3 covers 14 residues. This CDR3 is CASTHRGRAYEQYF. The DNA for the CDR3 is TGTGCCAGCACCCACAGGGGGAGAGCCTACGAGCAGTACTTC.

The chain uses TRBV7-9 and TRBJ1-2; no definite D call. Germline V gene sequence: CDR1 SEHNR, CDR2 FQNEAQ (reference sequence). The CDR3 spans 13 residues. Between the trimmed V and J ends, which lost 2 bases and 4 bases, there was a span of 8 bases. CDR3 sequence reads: CASSLMSSYGYTF. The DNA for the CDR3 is TGTGCCAGCAGCTTAATGTCCTCCTATGGCTACACCTTC.

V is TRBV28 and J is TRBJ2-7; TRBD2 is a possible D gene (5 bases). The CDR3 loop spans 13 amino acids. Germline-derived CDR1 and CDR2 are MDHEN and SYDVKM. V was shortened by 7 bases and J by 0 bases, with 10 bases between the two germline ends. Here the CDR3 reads CASTRAGSYEQYF. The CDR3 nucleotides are TGTGCCAGCACCCGGGCGGGCTCCTACGAGCAGTACTTC.

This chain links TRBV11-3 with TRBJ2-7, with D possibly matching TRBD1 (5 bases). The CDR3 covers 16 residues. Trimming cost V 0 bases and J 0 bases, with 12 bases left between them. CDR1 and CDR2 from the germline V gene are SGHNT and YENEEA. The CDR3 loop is CASSLERGPSSYEQYF. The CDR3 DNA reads TGTGCCAGCAGCTTAGAAAGGGGCCCCTCCTCCTACGAGCAGTACTTC.

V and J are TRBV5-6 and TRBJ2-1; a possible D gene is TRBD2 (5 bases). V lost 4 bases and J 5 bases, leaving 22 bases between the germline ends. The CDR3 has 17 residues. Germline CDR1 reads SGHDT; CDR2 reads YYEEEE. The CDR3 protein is CASSQVGVAVVNNEQFF. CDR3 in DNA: TGTGCCAGCAGCCAGGTCGGGGTGGCTGTAGTTAACAATGAGCAGTTCTTC.

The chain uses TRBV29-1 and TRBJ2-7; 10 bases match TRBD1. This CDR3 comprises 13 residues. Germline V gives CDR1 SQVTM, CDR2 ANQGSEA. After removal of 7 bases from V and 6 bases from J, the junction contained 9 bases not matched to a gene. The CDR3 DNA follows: TGCAGCGCCAACCCGGGACAGGGGAGCGAGCAGTACTTC. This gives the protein CSANPGQGSEQYF.

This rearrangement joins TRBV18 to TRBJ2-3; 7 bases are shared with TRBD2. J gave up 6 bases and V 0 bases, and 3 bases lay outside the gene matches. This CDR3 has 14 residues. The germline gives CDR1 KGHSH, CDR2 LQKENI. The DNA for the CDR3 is TGTGCCAGCTCACCACCGGCCGGGGGGGATACGCAGTATTTT. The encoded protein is CASSPPAGGDTQYF.

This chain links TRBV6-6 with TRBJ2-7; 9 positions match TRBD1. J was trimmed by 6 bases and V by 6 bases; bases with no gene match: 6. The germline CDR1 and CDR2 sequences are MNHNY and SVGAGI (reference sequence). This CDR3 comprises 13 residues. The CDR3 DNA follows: TGTGCCAGCAGACAGGGACAGGGAGGCGAGCAGTACTTC. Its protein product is CASRQGQGGEQYF.

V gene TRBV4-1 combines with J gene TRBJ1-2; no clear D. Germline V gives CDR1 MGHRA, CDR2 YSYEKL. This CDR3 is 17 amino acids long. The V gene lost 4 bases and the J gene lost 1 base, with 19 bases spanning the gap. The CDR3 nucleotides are TGCGCCAGCAGCCCCCTCGAGGCCGGGATGATTAACTATGGCTACACCTTC. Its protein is CASSPLEAGMINYGYTF.

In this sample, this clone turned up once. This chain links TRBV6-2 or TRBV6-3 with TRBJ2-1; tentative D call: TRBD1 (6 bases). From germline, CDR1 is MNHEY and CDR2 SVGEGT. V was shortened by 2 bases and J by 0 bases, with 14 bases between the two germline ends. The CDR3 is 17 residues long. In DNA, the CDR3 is TGTGCCAGCAGTTACGCTATGGGGGCGAGCTCCTACAATGAGCAGTTCTTC. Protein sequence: CASSYAMGASSYNEQFF.

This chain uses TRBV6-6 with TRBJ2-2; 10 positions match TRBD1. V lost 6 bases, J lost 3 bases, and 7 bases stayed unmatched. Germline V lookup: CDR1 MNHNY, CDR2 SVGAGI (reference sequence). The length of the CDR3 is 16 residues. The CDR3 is CASRQGTGEDTGELFF. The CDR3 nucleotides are TGTGCCAGCAGACAAGGGACAGGGGAGGACACCGGGGAGCTGTTTTTT.

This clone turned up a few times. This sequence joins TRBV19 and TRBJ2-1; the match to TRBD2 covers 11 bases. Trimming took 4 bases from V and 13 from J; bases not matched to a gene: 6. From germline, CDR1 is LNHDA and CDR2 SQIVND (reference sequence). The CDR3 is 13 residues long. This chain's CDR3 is CASSKGLADSQFF. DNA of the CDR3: TGTGCCAGTAGTAAGGGACTAGCGGATTCTCAGTTCTTC.

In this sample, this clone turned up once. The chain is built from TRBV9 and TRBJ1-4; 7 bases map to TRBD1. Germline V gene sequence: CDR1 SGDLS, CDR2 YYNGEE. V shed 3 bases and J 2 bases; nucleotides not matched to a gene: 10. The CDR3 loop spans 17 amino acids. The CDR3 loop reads CASSAQGGQSTNEKLFF. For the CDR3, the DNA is TGTGCCAGCAGCGCCCAGGGGGGCCAATCGACTAATGAAAAACTGTTTTTT.

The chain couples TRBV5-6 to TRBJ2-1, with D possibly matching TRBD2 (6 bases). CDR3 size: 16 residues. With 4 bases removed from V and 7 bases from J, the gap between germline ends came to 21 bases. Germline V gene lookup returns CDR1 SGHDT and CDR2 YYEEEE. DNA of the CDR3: TGTGCCAGCAGCCCCCGACTAGTTCGGTCGAGGAATGAGCAGTTCTTC. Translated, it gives CASSPRLVRSRNEQFF. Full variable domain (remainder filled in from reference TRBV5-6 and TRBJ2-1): DAGVTQSPTHLIKTRGQQVTLRCSPKSGHDTVSWYQQALGQGPQFIFQYYEEEERQRGNFPDRFSGHQFPNYSSELNVNALLLGDSALYLCASSPRLVRSRNEQFFGPGTRLTVL.